Listed here are 2 T cell receptor beta chains from one sample, sequenced in a study of blood T cell repertoires in COVID-19. Produced via immunoSEQ multiplex PCR; TCRdb's table is partial and in-frame only. The table shows under 200,000 clones, with roughly 85% occurring only once. The sequenced sample was PBMCs or T cells enriched from blood (not recorded which). These receptors were collected from a woman in her 70s in a cohort exposed to, infected with or recovered from COVID-19 (not recorded which).

The chain combines TRBV4-2 with TRBJ1-6, with D unresolved. The length of the CDR3 is 16 residues. The germline CDR1 and CDR2 sequences are LGHNA and YNFKEQ. V was pared by 6 bases and J by 10 bases, with 22 bases between. The CDR3 DNA reads TGTGCCAGCAGAGATAAAACGACTCCCGCGGGCTCACCCCTCCACTTT. Translation: CASRDKTTPAGSPLHF.

This chain uses TRBV10-3 with TRBJ2-5; D is possibly TRBD2 (6 bases). The V gene lost 3 bases and the J gene lost 2 bases, with 13 bases spanning the gap. CDR3 length: 15 residues. CDR1 is ENHRY and CDR2 is SYGVKD in the germline V gene. The CDR3 loop is CAISDSRGGQETQYF. The DNA of the CDR3 is TGTGCCATCAGTGACAGTCGTGGGGGGCAAGAGACCCAGTACTTC.